One and the same sample provided the 29 T cell receptor beta chains below, sequenced in a study of human T cells and chemical hapten exposure. One entry per CDR3 protein results from TCRdb running MiXCR on the RACE reads. The repertoire holds approximately 84,000 distinct CDR3 sequences, approximately 10% seen once, with roughly 1.5% in the top ten. As to time point: patch test 2, 6 weeks after DPC sensitization. Treatment of the sample: therapeutic diphenylcyclopropenone sensitization with weekly scalp DPC. This specimen was whole blood, taken in connection with sensitization to the hapten diphenylcyclopropenone (DPC). The receptors derive from a man younger than 35 with alopecia areata. Some clones in this sample may be carry-over from other donors' samples.

This clonotype was observed a few times. The chain uses TRBV3-1 and TRBJ2-2; D is ambiguous. Germline CDR1 and CDR2: LGHDT and YNNKEL (reference sequence). V lost 1 base and J 2 bases, leaving 8 bases between the germline ends. The CDR3 is 15 amino acids. Here the CDR3 DNA reads TGTGCCAGCAGCCAAGGCGCCGGTAACACCGGGGAGCTGTTTTTT. Protein: CASSQGAGNTGELFF.

Details on this clonotype: A much larger clone lies one base from this, so it may be a read error. The chain has TRBV29-1 and TRBJ1-1; D not certain. Germline V gene sequence: CDR1 SQVTM, CDR2 ANQGSEA. The CDR3 consists of 13 residues. CDR3 residues: CSVGRASTTEAIF. The CDR3 bases are TGCAGCGTTGGAAGGGCTTCGACCACTGAAGCTATCTTT.

The CDR3 region is CASSLEGGENEKLFF. The CDR3 DNA reads TGTGCCAGCTCACTCGAGGGAGGCGAAAATGAAAAACTGTTTTTT. V usage is TRBV18 and J usage is TRBJ1-4, with D unresolved. The CDR3 is 15 residues long. V lost 4 bases and J 5 bases, leaving 14 bases between the germline ends. Germline V gene lookup returns CDR1 KGHSH and CDR2 LQKENI.

This clonotype was found many times. This chain uses TRBV7-6 with TRBJ2-5; D perhaps matches TRBD2 (5 bases). V was pared by 1 base and J by 5 bases, with 14 bases between. The CDR3 length is 15 residues. The V gene's germline CDR1 is SGHVS and CDR2 FNYEAQ. In DNA form, the CDR3 reads TGTGCCAGCAGCTTAGGTGACCGGGATTTTGAGACCCAGTACTTC. It is translated as CASSLGDRDFETQYF.

V and J are TRBV7-9 and TRBJ2-3, with 10 nucleotides matching TRBD2. V shed 7 bases, J shed 11 bases, and the junction held 18 bases outside the gene matches. Germline-derived CDR1 and CDR2 are SEHNR and FQNEAQ (reference sequence). This CDR3 region has 16 residues. The chain's CDR3 is CASILLAGAPWSRQYF. CDR3 DNA sequence: TGTGCCAGCATCTTGCTAGCGGGGGCCCCCTGGAGTCGGCAGTATTTT.

The V and J genes are TRBV11-2 and TRBJ2-5, with TRBD2 identical over 7 bases. The junction had 1 base not matched to a gene; V was cut back by 2 bases and J by 7 bases. The CDR3 loop spans 12 amino acids. The V gene's germline CDR1 is SGHAT and CDR2 FQNNGV. CDR3 sequence reads: CASSLLAVTQYF. CDR3 DNA: TGTGCCAGCAGCTTACTAGCGGTGACCCAGTACTTC.

The table lists this clonotype with a few counts. One junction end does not reproduce the germline sequence, and a read error may be involved. The chain joins TRBV4-1 to TRBJ1-1; D is possibly TRBD1 (6 bases). Germline V gene sequence: CDR1 MGHRA, CDR2 YSYEKL. This CDR3 comprises 11 residues. Here the CDR3 reads CSSRGGTEAFF. In nucleotides, the CDR3 is TGTTCGTCCAGGGGCGGAACTGAAGCTTTCTTT.

This clonotype was seen a few times. The chain couples TRBV28 to TRBJ1-1; a possible D gene is TRBD1 (6 bases). This CDR3 has 11 amino acids. Trimming left V 2 bases short and J 11 bases short, with 9 bases between. CDR1 is MDHEN and CDR2 is SYDVKM in the germline V gene. CDR3 protein: CASSLTGRAFF. The CDR3 nucleotides are TGTGCCAGCAGTTTAACAGGGCGGGCTTTCTTT. The full variable domain, with the rest looked up from reference TRBV28 and TRBJ1-1, is DVKVTQSSRYLVKRTGEKVFLECVQDMDHENMFWYRQDPGLGLRLIYFSYDVKMKEKGDIPEGYSVSREKKERFSLILESASTNQTSMYLCASSLTGRAFFGQGTRLTVV.

This clonotype was detected only a few times. The J gene is TRBJ1-1, the V gene TRBV7-3, with D uncertain. Trimming removed 2 bases at V and 2 bases at J, with 12 bases between. The CDR3 contains 15 residues. Germline V gives CDR1 SGHTA, CDR2 FQGTGA. The CDR3 sequence is CASSLSRAGNTEAFF. The CDR3 nucleotides read TGTGCCAGCAGCTTATCTAGGGCGGGCAACACTGAAGCTTTCTTT.

The chain has TRBV9 and TRBJ1-6; D ambiguous. V was trimmed by 0 bases and J by 10 bases, leaving 2 bases between them. The germline gives CDR1 SGDLS, CDR2 YYNGEE. The length of the CDR3 is 11 residues. CDR3 nucleotides: TGTGCCAGCAGCGTAGGATCACCCCTCCACTTT. Residues: CASSVGSPLHF.

This chain links TRBV20-1 with TRBJ2-7; 10 nucleotides match TRBD2. The V gene's germline CDR1 is DFQATT and CDR2 SNEGSKA (reference sequence). The CDR3 runs 12 residues. V gave up 6 bases and J gave up 3 bases; unmatched junction bases: 2. The CDR3: CSAPSGGYEQYF. The CDR3 DNA reads as TGCAGTGCGCCTAGCGGGGGCTACGAGCAGTACTTC.

This clonotype was seen at least ten times. V and J are TRBV20-1 and TRBJ1-1; D is unresolved. Trimming pared 6 bases from V and 2 bases from J, leaving 16 bases between. Germline loops: CDR1 DFQATT, CDR2 SNEGSKA (reference sequence). The CDR3 length is 14 residues. This CDR3 reads CSAERGRSNTEAFF. The CDR3 nucleotides read TGCAGTGCGGAGCGAGGACGGTCTAACACTGAAGCTTTCTTT.

This clonotype occurred many times. The V gene is TRBV7-3, the J gene TRBJ1-1; 9 bases are a match to TRBD1. This CDR3 is built from 16 residues. J lost 6 bases, V lost 0 bases, and 8 bases had no gene match. Germline CDR1 reads SGHTA; CDR2 reads FQGTGA. The CDR3 is CASSLTKVDRGAEAFF. DNA for the CDR3: TGTGCCAGCAGCTTAACGAAGGTGGACAGGGGCGCTGAAGCTTTCTTT.

This clonotype was recorded at least ten times. The rearrangement links TRBV7-3 to TRBJ2-1; 7 bases line up with TRBD1. V trimming: 0 bases; J trimming: 7 bases; junction bases outside the gene matches: 6. The CDR3 totals 15 residues. Germline values: CDR1 SGHTA, CDR2 FQGTGA. The CDR3 loop is CASSLTLGQRNEQFF. CDR3 bases: TGTGCCAGCAGCTTAACTTTGGGACAGAGAAATGAGCAGTTCTTC.

V gene TRBV5-3 combines with J gene TRBJ1-4; TRBD1 matches at 7 bases. TRBV5-3 qualifies as an ORF whose function is uncertain. The CDR3 sequence is 15 residues long. Trimming removed 2 bases from V and 10 bases from J; junction bases left unmatched: 11. CDR3 coding DNA: TGTGCCAGAAGCTTACCGCAAACAGGGGCCTTAAAACTGTTTTTT. This translates into CARSLPQTGALKLFF.

The rearrangement links TRBV5-6 to TRBJ2-2; D is ambiguous. This CDR3 is built from 12 residues. Trimming removed 5 bases at V and 6 bases at J, with 8 bases between. Germline V CDR1 and CDR2: SGHDT, YYEEEE. The CDR3 nucleotides are TGTGCCAGCAGAAGGACGGCCGGGGAGCTGTTTTTT. It translates to CASRRTAGELFF. The full variable domain, in which reference TRBV5-6 and TRBJ2-2 provide the parts outside the CDR3, is DAGVTQSPTHLIKTRGQQVTLRCSPKSGHDTVSWYQQALGQGPQFIFQYYEEEERQRGNFPDRFSGHQFPNYSSELNVNALLLGDSALYLCASRRTAGELFFGEGSRLTVL.

On this clonotype: An end of the junction does not agree with germline; a read error may underlie this. The chain is built from TRBV4-1 and TRBJ2-3; TRBD2 matches 10 bases. Germline CDR1 reads MGHRA; CDR2 reads YSYEKL. This CDR3 is 17 amino acids long. CDR3 nucleotide sequence: TGCGCCAGCAGCCAAGGAGGACTAGCGGACACTGCAAGCCTAGAGGATTTT. This gives the protein CASSQGGLADTASLEDF.

This clonotype has more than one count but fewer than ten. The V call is TRBV6-6, the J call TRBJ1-1, with 10 nucleotides matching TRBD1. Germline CDR1 and CDR2: MNHNY and SVGAGI (reference sequence). There are 13 residues in the CDR3. Trimming took 7 bases from V and 10 from J; bases not matched to a gene: 9. The CDR3: CASKTGGEFVAFF. DNA for the CDR3: TGTGCCAGCAAGACAGGGGGCGAGTTTGTAGCTTTCTTT.

The chain uses TRBV6-2 or TRBV6-3 and TRBJ1-2, with TRBD1 matching over 9 bases. The germline CDR1 and CDR2 sequences are MNHEY and SVGEGT. V shed 8 bases and J 8 bases; nucleotides not matched to a gene: 9. This CDR3 contains 13 residues. CDR3 sequence: CASGATGGYGYTF. CDR3 DNA: TGTGCCAGCGGTGCAACAGGGGGCTACGGCTACACCTTC.

This clonotype showed up many times. This chain uses TRBV6-5 with TRBJ2-6; 7 nucleotides agree with TRBD1. Germline CDR1 and CDR2: MNHEY and SVGAGI. V shed 0 bases, J shed 0 bases, and the junction held 5 bases outside the gene matches. This CDR3 spans 18 amino acids. DNA for the CDR3: TGTGCCAGCAGTTACTCGAACAGGGGAGCCTCTGGGGCCAACGTCCTGACTTTC. The encoded protein is CASSYSNRGASGANVLTF.

This clonotype came up a few times. V usage is TRBV5-5 and J usage is TRBJ1-5; 8 positions agree with TRBD1. The V gene end was trimmed by 0 bases and the J gene end by 4 bases; junction bases not matched to a gene: 3. CDR1 and CDR2 from the germline V gene are SGHKS and YYEKEE (reference sequence). The CDR3 contains 15 residues. CDR3 bases: TGTGCCAGCAGCTTGGCACAGGGGGTTAATCAGCCCCAGCATTTT. Amino acids: CASSLAQGVNQPQHF.

The table lists this clonotype with many counts. J is TRBJ1-1 and V is TRBV12-3 or TRBV12-4; possibly TRBD1 for D (5 bases). V lost 7 bases and J 5 bases, leaving 14 bases between the germline ends. CDR3 size: 13 residues. CDR3 amino acids: CASTREGRTEAFF. CDR3 DNA: TGTGCCAGCACCCGGGAGGGGCGTACTGAAGCTTTCTTT.

This sequence joins TRBV11-2 and TRBJ2-3, with no clear D. The CDR3 is 13 amino acids. Germline CDR1 and CDR2: SGHAT and FQNNGV. V lost 8 bases and J 5 bases, leaving 14 bases between the germline ends. The CDR3 region has the DNA TGTGCCAGCGCCTCCGGCGCGAAAGATACGCAGTATTTT. This translates into CASASGAKDTQYF.

The chain joins TRBV15 to TRBJ2-7; 7 bases are a match to TRBD1. This CDR3 contains 15 residues. The V segment lost 5 bases and the J segment 12 bases; nucleotides outside the gene matches: 19. The germline CDR1 and CDR2 sequences are LNHNV and YYDKDF (reference sequence). The CDR3 region is CATSGRRGGIHGPYF. In DNA form, the CDR3 reads TGTGCCACCAGCGGGCGTCGAGGGGGCATTCACGGGCCGTACTTC.

The table lists this clonotype with a few counts. J is TRBJ2-3 and V is TRBV6-5, with 12 positions matching TRBD2. This CDR3 has 19 residues. Germline V gene data show CDR1 as MNHEY and CDR2 as SVGAGI. Trimming at V came to 9 bases and at J to 1 base, leaving 17 bases not matched to a gene. CDR3 in amino acids: CASQRVGLAGGKGTDTQYF. The CDR3 nucleotides are TGTGCCAGTCAGCGGGTCGGGCTAGCGGGGGGGAAGGGCACAGATACGCAGTATTTT.

The rearrangement links TRBV12-3 or TRBV12-4 to TRBJ2-5, with D maybe TRBD2 (6 bases). This CDR3 is built from 15 residues. V lost 6 bases and J 5 bases, leaving 19 bases between the germline ends. DNA of the CDR3: TGTGCCAGCAGACCGACTAGTAACCTCGAGGAGACCCAGTACTTC. It is translated as CASRPTSNLEETQYF.

This sequence joins TRBV18 and TRBJ1-1; 7 positions agree with TRBD1. Unmatched junction bases numbered 12, after V lost 3 bases and J lost 5 bases. Germline loops: CDR1 KGHSH, CDR2 LQKENI. This CDR3 contains 16 residues. The DNA of the CDR3 is TGTGCCAGCTCACCTACTCCGACAGGGCGGGGTACTGAAGCTTTCTTT. The encoded protein is CASSPTPTGRGTEAFF.

The chain couples TRBV29-1 to TRBJ2-3, with D maybe TRBD2 (5 bases). The CDR3 is made up of 14 amino acids. V lost 4 bases and J 0 bases, leaving 11 bases between the germline ends. Per the germline V gene, CDR1 is SQVTM and CDR2 is ANQGSEA. The CDR3 DNA reads TGCAGCGTTGTCCGGGGTGGGAGCACAGATACGCAGTATTTT. Amino acids: CSVVRGGSTDTQYF.

V gene TRBV4-1 combines with J gene TRBJ1-1; 7 bases align to TRBD1. This CDR3 contains 16 residues. Germline lookup yields CDR1 MGHRA and CDR2 YSYEKL. After removal of 5 bases from V and 4 bases from J, the junction contained 13 bases not matched to a gene. CDR3 sequence: CASSSRPSTGRTEAFF. CDR3 bases: TGCGCCAGCAGCTCTCGACCCTCGACAGGGCGCACTGAAGCTTTCTTT.